The 14 T cell receptor beta chains listed next were all sequenced from one sample in a study of shared clonotypes between healthy human individuals (dated by TCRdb to the early 2020s). Libraries were constructed by the immunoSEQ multiplex PCR assay. Drawn from immuneACCESS, this table holds only the in-frame rearrangements with V and J called that TCRdb kept. Clones are partly lost; checked studies trace under half to an unresolved V gene and leave the rest unexplained. This sample is represented by 1.4 million or so clones; 98% of them were singletons. The ten top clones hold approximately 0.4% of the sample. Specimen: naive CD4+ T cells sorted from blood. This specimen's cell subset or site label, per the study, means: CD45RA+ positively selected. The receptors originated from a man aged 25-45 years in good health.

The rearrangement links TRBV5-6 to TRBJ2-1, with D uncertain. The CDR3 spans 15 residues. V was clipped by 4 bases and J by 4 bases, with 15 bases between them. Germline V gene lookup returns CDR1 SGHDT and CDR2 YYEEEE. In DNA form, the CDR3 reads TGTGCCAGCAGCACTTGGCCTCCTGGTTACAATGAGCAGTTCTTC. Translating gives CASSTWPPGYNEQFF.

V usage is TRBV11-1 and J usage is TRBJ1-1; D is unclear. V shed 5 bases and J shed 6 bases, with 16 bases lying between them. Germline CDR1 is SGHAT and CDR2 is FQDESV (reference sequence). This CDR3 contains 14 residues. The CDR3 coding sequence is TGTGCCAGCAGCCCAGCTCTGATTGGGGCTGAAGCTTTCTTT. As protein: CASSPALIGAEAFF.

The chain recombines TRBV4-1 with TRBJ2-1; TRBD2 is a possible D gene (5 bases). The CDR3 has 12 amino acids. The V gene lost 0 bases and the J gene lost 15 bases, with 12 bases spanning the gap. Per germline, CDR1 MGHRA and CDR2 YSYEKL. CDR3 loop: CASSQEVGSRFF. The CDR3 DNA reads TGCGCCAGCAGCCAAGAAGTGGGGAGTCGGTTCTTC.

This chain connects TRBV7-2 to TRBJ1-2; D gene unclear. Germline lookup yields CDR1 SGHTA and CDR2 FQGNSA. CDR3 length: 13 residues. V was clipped by 4 bases and J by 4 bases, with 10 bases between them. In DNA form, the CDR3 reads TGTGCCAGCAGCTCCCCACCTGCCTATGGCTACACCTTC. Amino acid sequence: CASSSPPAYGYTF.

V and J are TRBV10-3 and TRBJ1-5, with TRBD1 as a possible D gene (6 bases). V was shortened by 6 bases and J by 4 bases, with 10 bases between the two germline ends. This CDR3 comprises 13 residues. The germline V gene encodes CDR1 ENHRY and CDR2 SYGVKD. CDR3 in DNA: TGTGCCATCAGGGACAGCCGGAATCAGCCCCAGCATTTT. Protein product: CAIRDSRNQPQHF.

This clone appeared once. The rearrangement links TRBV10-2 to TRBJ2-2; D is perhaps TRBD2 (6 bases). CDR1 and CDR2 from the germline V gene are WSHSY and SAAADI. Trimming left V 0 bases short and J 6 bases short, with 17 bases between. This CDR3 region has 17 residues. The CDR3 sequence is CASSESKIAVLPGELFF. In nucleotides, the CDR3 is TGCGCCAGCAGTGAGTCGAAGATAGCGGTACTACCCGGGGAGCTGTTTTTT.

The rearrangement uses TRBV5-1 and TRBJ2-1; tentatively, D is TRBD2 (5 bases). The CDR3 sequence is 17 residues long. Germline-derived CDR1 and CDR2 are SGHRS and YFSETQ. V lost 0 bases and J 7 bases, leaving 20 bases between the germline ends. Written as DNA, the CDR3 is TGCGCCAGCAGCTTGGCCGCGGACTCTGTGGCTACTAATGAGCAGTTCTTC. Translating gives CASSLAADSVATNEQFF.

The chain recombines TRBV7-6 with TRBJ2-7, with 9 bases matching TRBD1. V trimming: 5 bases; J trimming: 3 bases; junction bases outside the gene matches: 8. Germline V gives CDR1 SGHVS, CDR2 FNYEAQ. This CDR3 has 15 residues. The chain's CDR3 is CASSLPGQGGYEQYF. The DNA for the CDR3 is TGTGCCAGCAGCCTACCGGGACAGGGTGGCTACGAGCAGTACTTC.

The chain links TRBV10-3 to TRBJ2-1; 9 nucleotides line up with TRBD2. The CDR3 is made up of 16 amino acids. The germline gives CDR1 ENHRY, CDR2 SYGVKD. V shed 4 bases and J 4 bases; nucleotides not matched to a gene: 8. The CDR3 coding sequence is TGTGCCATCAGTGGGGGGGCTAGCGGGATTTACAATGAGCAGTTCTTC. Residues: CAISGGASGIYNEQFF.

This chain's CDR3 is CASRSPSGSDTGELFF. The CDR3 region has the DNA TGTGCCAGCAGATCTCCTAGCGGGAGCGACACCGGGGAGCTGTTTTTT. The J gene is TRBJ2-2, the V gene TRBV7-9, with 10 bases aligning to TRBD2. Unmatched junction bases numbered 7, after V lost 6 bases and J lost 3 bases. Germline V gene sequence: CDR1 SEHNR, CDR2 FQNEAQ (reference sequence). There are 16 residues in the CDR3.

The chain has TRBV19 and TRBJ1-5; 7 bases are shared with TRBD1. Germline CDR1 reads LNHDA; CDR2 reads SQIVND (reference sequence). This CDR3 contains 13 residues. CDR3 residues: CSSGQEANQPQHF. The DNA of the CDR3 is TGTAGCTCAGGACAGGAGGCCAATCAGCCCCAGCATTTT. Supplemented by reference TRBV19 and TRBJ1-5, the full variable domain reads DGGITQSPKYLFRKEGQNVTLSCEQNLNHDAMYWYRQDPGQGLRLIYYSQIVNDFQKGDIAEGYSVSREKKESFPLTVTSAQKNPTAFYLCSSGQEANQPQHFGDGTRLSIL.

Regarding this clone: The same CDR3 also results from other DNA sequences found in this sample. The chain employs TRBV27 and TRBJ2-7; either TRBD1 or TRBD2 may fit D (5 bases each). Germline-derived CDR1 and CDR2 are MNHEY and SMNVEV (reference sequence). Trimming left V 0 bases short and J 1 base short, with 7 bases between. The length of the CDR3 is 14 residues. The CDR3 DNA follows: TGTGCCAGCAGTTTATCGAGGGGTTCCTACGAGCAGTACTTC. Its protein is CASSLSRGSYEQYF.

The chain combines TRBV7-7 with TRBJ2-1; 12 bases match TRBD2. Trimming at V came to 4 bases and at J to 6 bases, leaving 25 bases not matched to a gene. In germline, CDR1 is SSHAT, CDR2 FNYEAQ (reference sequence). The CDR3 runs to 22 residues. The CDR3 region is CASSSWDLFSRLAGEVGNEQFF. In DNA, the CDR3 is TGTGCCAGCAGCTCCTGGGACCTTTTCAGCCGACTAGCGGGAGAAGTAGGCAATGAGCAGTTCTTC.

V is TRBV7-2 and J is TRBJ2-2, with TRBD1 identical over 9 bases. J gave up 9 bases and V 1 base, and 6 bases lay outside the gene matches. CDR1 and CDR2 (germline): SGHTA, FQGNSA. The CDR3 loop spans 15 amino acids. CDR3 sequence reads: CASSLGDRVYRELFF. CDR3 nucleotide sequence: TGTGCCAGCAGCTTAGGGGACAGGGTTTACCGGGAGCTGTTTTTT.